The 26 T cell receptor beta chains reported below all come from one sample, sequenced in a study of blood T cells in healthy people across ages. Alongside a J-beta primer mix, a sample-barcoded 5' primer served in a second PCR lasting roughly 6 to 11 cycles. TCRdb re-analysed the 5' RACE reads in MiXCR, keeping a single row per CDR3 protein. The sample holds 500,000 to 600,000 distinct CDR3 sequences, 27% seen once. Sequenced: blood. Receptor source: a woman in her 70s in good health.

This clonotype has more than one count but fewer than ten. V gene TRBV9 combines with J gene TRBJ2-1, with D unclear. V was trimmed by 0 bases and J by 6 bases, leaving 13 bases between them. From germline, CDR1 is SGDLS and CDR2 YYNGEE. The CDR3 runs to 15 residues. CDR3 region: CASSVGNSPGNEQFF. The DNA of the CDR3 is TGTGCCAGCAGCGTAGGAAATTCCCCGGGCAATGAGCAGTTCTTC.

The chain links TRBV7-3 to TRBJ1-2; D gene ambiguous. The CDR3 contains 14 residues. The V gene lost 0 bases and the J gene lost 0 bases, with 5 bases spanning the gap. CDR1 SGHTA and CDR2 FQGTGA come from the germline V gene. The CDR3 protein is CASSLTRANYGYTF. The CDR3 DNA sequence: TGTGCCAGCAGCTTAACGCGCGCTAACTATGGCTACACCTTC.

J is TRBJ2-5 and V is TRBV20-1; 8 bases agree with TRBD1. Near its end, the DNA agrees better with TRBJ2-1, so the J call may be wrong. The CDR3 totals 18 residues. Germline CDR1 reads DFQATT; CDR2 reads SNEGSKA (reference sequence). Here the CDR3 DNA reads TGCAGTGCTGGTTCCCAGGGGGCGGAGATGGGGTTTGACAATGAGCAGTTCTTC. Its translation is CSAGSQGAEMGFDNEQFF.

This chain links TRBV6-5 with TRBJ2-5, with 8 bases matching TRBD1. With the DNA end fitting TRBJ2-7 better, the J assignment may be wrong. The CDR3 sequence is 17 residues long. Germline V lookup: CDR1 MNHEY, CDR2 SVGAGI. This CDR3 reads CASSLQTSGTGTYEQYF. The CDR3 DNA is TGTGCCAGCAGTTTACAGACCTCCGGGACAGGTACCTACGAGCAGTACTTC.

This sequence joins TRBV19 and TRBJ2-7; D gene uncertain. Germline CDR1 and CDR2: LNHDA and SQIVND (reference sequence). This CDR3 spans 14 amino acids. V lost 3 bases, J lost 5 bases, and 14 bases lay in between. CDR3 DNA sequence: TGTGCCAGTAGTATGGAGAACCTATCTAACGAGCAGTACTTC. The encoded protein is CASSMENLSNEQYF.

V and J are TRBV6-5 and TRBJ2-5; 11 nucleotides match TRBD1. The J call may be in error: the DNA end matches TRBJ2-7 better. Germline V gives CDR1 MNHEY, CDR2 SVGAGI. This CDR3 comprises 15 residues. CDR3 DNA: TGTGCCAGCAGAAACCGGGACAGGGGGTCCTACGAGCAGTACTTC. This codes for CASRNRDRGSYEQYF.

The chain couples TRBV20-1 to TRBJ1-4; no firm D call. V was pared by 1 base and J by 7 bases, with 10 bases between. Germline CDR1 DFQATT, CDR2 SNEGSKA (reference sequence). This CDR3 comprises 13 residues. CDR3 sequence (DNA): TGCAGTGCTAGAGTTGACCCGGGTGAAAAACTGTTTTTT. Its translation: CSARVDPGEKLFF.

This clonotype showed up just a few times. The chain has TRBV7-2 and TRBJ2-7, with D unclear. The ends were cut back, 5 bases at V and 6 bases at J, with 14 bases in the middle. The CDR3 is 13 residues long. The germline V gene has CDR1 SGHTA and CDR2 FQGNSA. For the CDR3, the DNA is TGTGCCAGCAGCGAAAGGATGGGCTCCGAGCAGTACTTC. As protein: CASSERMGSEQYF.

This sequence joins TRBV9 and TRBJ1-1; D unclear. Between the trimmed V and J ends, which lost 0 bases and 3 bases, there was a span of 12 bases. This CDR3 has 15 amino acids. CDR1 is SGDLS, CDR2 YYNGEE, per germline. CDR3 sequence: CASSVVPQRDTEAFF. CDR3 DNA: TGTGCCAGCAGCGTAGTCCCACAAAGGGACACTGAAGCTTTCTTT.

In its sample, this clonotype was seen a few times. V usage is TRBV30 and J usage is TRBJ2-6, with D tentatively TRBD2 (5 bases). The V and J ends lost 0 bases and 4 bases respectively, with 7 bases between them. Germline V gives CDR1 GTSNPN, CDR2 SVGIG (reference sequence). The CDR3 runs 14 residues. CDR3 sequence (DNA): TGTGCCTGGAGTGTCGGGGTCGGGGCCAACGTCCTGACTTTC. Its translation: CAWSVGVGANVLTF.

There are a few counts of this clonotype. CDR3 DNA sequence: TGTGCCAGCGGATTTGGAGATACGCAGTATTTT. Its translation: CASGFGDTQYF. The rearrangement uses TRBV6-4 and TRBJ2-3; D not certain. Trimming left V 8 bases short and J 5 bases short, with 8 bases between. Germline CDR1 and CDR2: MRHNA and SNTAGT. This CDR3 spans 11 amino acids.

This chain connects TRBV9 to TRBJ2-5; 9 bases match TRBD2. CDR1 and CDR2 (germline): SGDLS, YYNGEE. Trimming cost V 2 bases and J 4 bases; bases outside gene matches: 3. The CDR3 contains 14 residues. CDR3 bases: TGTGCCAGCAGCGTGATGACTAGCGGAGAGACCCAGTACTTC. It translates to CASSVMTSGETQYF.

This clonotype was seen a handful of times. At one end the junction does not follow the germline gene, possibly because of a read error. This sequence joins TRBV7-9 and TRBJ2-3; D might be TRBD1 (5 bases). Germline V CDR1 and CDR2: SEHNR, FQNEAQ (reference sequence). This CDR3 comprises 12 residues. The CDR3 here is CASSPQADTQYF. DNA for the CDR3: TGTGCCAGCAGCCCACAGGCAGATACACAGTATTTT.

In this sample, this clonotype turned up once. The CDR3 DNA reads TGTGCCAGCAGATACAGGGCCGAAGCAGTCTGGTACACCTTC. Its translation is CASRYRAEAVWYTF. The chain has TRBV5-6 and TRBJ1-2, with D maybe TRBD1 (6 bases). This CDR3 is built from 14 residues. Trimming removed 5 bases at V and 11 bases at J, with 22 bases between. The V gene's germline CDR1 is SGHDT and CDR2 YYEEEE. Filled out from reference TRBV5-6 and TRBJ1-2, the complete variable domain reads DAGVTQSPTHLIKTRGQQVTLRCSPKSGHDTVSWYQQALGQGPQFIFQYYEEEERQRGNFPDRFSGHQFPNYSSELNVNALLLGDSALYLCASRYRAEAVWYTFGSGTRLTVV.

This clonotype has more than one count but fewer than ten. The genes are TRBV21-1 and TRBJ2-6; TRBD1 is the table's D call and was not checked against the DNA. TRBV21-1 is a recognized pseudogene. The CDR3 sequence is 18 residues long. Written as DNA, the CDR3 is TGTGCCAGCAGCCTAGGAGGGGGCGTATTGATGGGGGCCAACGTCCTGACTTTC. It codes for CASSLGGGVLMGANVLTF.

The chain couples TRBV5-1 to TRBJ2-5; either TRBD1 or TRBD2 may fit D (5 bases each). The length of the CDR3 is 17 residues. The ends were cut back, 0 bases at V and 2 bases at J, with 17 bases in the middle. Germline V gene lookup returns CDR1 SGHRS and CDR2 YFSETQ. CDR3 in DNA: TGCGCCAGCAGCTTGGCATCCGGGGCACGGGGTCAAGAGACCCAGTACTTC. It specifies CASSLASGARGQETQYF.

The V and J genes are TRBV5-1 and TRBJ2-6, with D maybe TRBD1 (6 bases). Per germline, CDR1 SGHRS and CDR2 YFSETQ. The V end was cut by 4 bases, the J end by 0 bases, with 11 bases between. This CDR3 is built from 16 residues. The CDR3 reads CASSPGHFSGANVLTF. The CDR3 DNA sequence: TGCGCCAGCAGCCCGGGACACTTCTCTGGGGCCAACGTCCTGACTTTC.

In regard to this clonotype: Its ends do not fully match the called genes, so a read error is possible. The V gene is TRBV20-1, the J gene TRBJ1-2, with a tentative D call TRBD1 (5 bases). The germline gives CDR1 DFQATT, CDR2 SNEGSKA (reference sequence). CDR3 length equals 12 residues. The CDR3 sequence is CSARGLTYGYAF. In DNA form, the CDR3 reads TGCAGTGCGCGGGGCCTGACCTATGGCTACGCCTTC.

CDR3 DNA: TGTGCCAGCAGGACTAGCGGTGGGGAGCAGTACTTC. This gives the protein CASRTSGGEQYF. The rearrangement joins TRBV28 to TRBJ2-7; TRBD2 aligns across 9 bases. J gave up 7 bases and V 6 bases, and 4 bases lay outside the gene matches. The CDR3 is made up of 12 amino acids. Germline V gives CDR1 MDHEN, CDR2 SYDVKM.

A note on this clonotype: This may be a read error, as it is one base from a much larger clone. The chain combines TRBV20-1 with TRBJ2-1, with a weak D call TRBD2 (5 bases). Judging by the DNA end, TRBJ2-5 fits better; the J call may be wrong. CDR3 length: 12 amino acids. Germline V gene data show CDR1 as DFQATT and CDR2 as SNEGSKA (reference sequence). CDR3 in DNA: TGCAGTGCCGGGAAACCCCAAGAGGCCCAGTACTTC. Amino acids: CSAGKPQEAQYF.

The chain is built from TRBV9 and TRBJ2-1; no firm D call. CDR3 size: 15 residues. The germline V and J ends were trimmed by 0 bases and 0 bases, with 7 bases remaining between them. Germline CDR1 and CDR2: SGDLS and YYNGEE. As DNA, the CDR3 is TGTGCCAGCAGCGTAGAGACTGGCTCCTACAATGAGCAGTTCTTC. As protein: CASSVETGSYNEQFF.

This clonotype was found a few times. V usage is TRBV5-1 and J usage is TRBJ1-1; D uncertain. The CDR3 is 12 amino acids. V lost 6 bases and J 1 base, leaving 7 bases between the germline ends. Germline CDR1 is SGHRS and CDR2 is YFSETQ. The CDR3 protein is CASTSGNTEAFF. DNA for the CDR3: TGCGCCAGCACCTCGGGGAACACTGAAGCTTTCTTT.

This clonotype appeared many times. The gene calls are TRBV13 and TRBJ2-5; D is perhaps TRBD2 (6 bases). The V and J ends lost 5 bases and 3 bases respectively, with 22 bases between them. Looked up from germline, CDR1 is PRHDT and CDR2 is FYEKMQ (reference sequence). The CDR3 spans 17 residues. CDR3 sequence reads: CASSPGVFPHLEETQYF. CDR3 DNA: TGTGCCAGCAGCCCGGGGGTTTTCCCTCATCTCGAAGAGACCCAGTACTTC.

This clonotype was counted only a few times. This chain joins TRBV4-3 and TRBJ1-2; possibly TRBD1 for D (5 bases). Germline CDR1 and CDR2: LGHNA and YSLEER. The CDR3 is made up of 15 amino acids. With 0 bases removed from V and 3 bases from J, the gap between germline ends came to 11 bases. For the CDR3, the DNA is TGCGCCAGCAGCCAAGATCCGGGGGGGTACTATGGCTACACCTTC. Encoded protein: CASSQDPGGYYGYTF.

This clonotype was seen only a few times. The chain uses TRBV2 and TRBJ1-4; D is perhaps TRBD1 (5 bases). This CDR3 spans 15 amino acids. CDR1 and CDR2 (germline): SNHLY, FYNNEI. Deletions cut 6 bases from V and 7 bases from J, with 18 bases between. For the CDR3, the DNA is TGTGCCAGCAGAGAGACGGGGCTGGAAAGTGAAAAACTGTTTTTT. Translating it yields CASRETGLESEKLFF.

This clonotype has just a few counts. The J gene is TRBJ1-1, the V gene TRBV18; D is uncertain. Germline CDR1 KGHSH, CDR2 LQKENI. The CDR3 consists of 15 residues. V gave up 6 bases and J gave up 1 base, with 15 bases separating them. The CDR3 bases are TGTGCCAGCTCCCCGATCCTGACGCAGAACACTGAAGCTTTCTTT. As protein: CASSPILTQNTEAFF. The entire variable domain, with the rest obtained from reference TRBV18 and TRBJ1-1, is as follows: NAGVMQNPRHLVRRRGQEARLRCSPMKGHSHVYWYRQLPEEGLKFMVYLQKENIIDESGMPKERFSAEFPKEGPSILRIQQVVRGDSAAYFCASSPILTQNTEAFFGQGTRLTVV.